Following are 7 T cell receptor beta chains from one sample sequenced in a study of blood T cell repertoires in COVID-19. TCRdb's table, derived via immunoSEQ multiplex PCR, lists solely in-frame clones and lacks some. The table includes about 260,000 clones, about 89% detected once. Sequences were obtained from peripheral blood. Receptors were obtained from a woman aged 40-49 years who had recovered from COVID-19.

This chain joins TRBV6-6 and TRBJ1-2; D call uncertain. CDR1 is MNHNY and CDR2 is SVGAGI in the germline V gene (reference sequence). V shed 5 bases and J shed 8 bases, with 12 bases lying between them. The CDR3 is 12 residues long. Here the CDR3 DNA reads TGTGCCAGCAGTCGGGAGCTACGGGGCTACACCTTC. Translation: CASSRELRGYTF.

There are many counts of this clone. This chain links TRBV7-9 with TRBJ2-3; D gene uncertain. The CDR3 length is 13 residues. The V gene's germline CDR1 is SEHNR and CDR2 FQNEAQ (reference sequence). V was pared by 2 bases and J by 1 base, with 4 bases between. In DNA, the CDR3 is TGTGCCAGCAGCTTACTCCGCACAGATACGCAGTATTTT. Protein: CASSLLRTDTQYF.

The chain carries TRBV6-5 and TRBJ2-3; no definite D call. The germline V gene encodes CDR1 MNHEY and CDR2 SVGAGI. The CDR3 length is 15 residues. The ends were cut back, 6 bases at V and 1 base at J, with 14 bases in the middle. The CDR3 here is CASSLGMLRTDTQYF. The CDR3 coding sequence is TGTGCCAGCAGCCTCGGTATGCTTCGCACAGATACGCAGTATTTT.

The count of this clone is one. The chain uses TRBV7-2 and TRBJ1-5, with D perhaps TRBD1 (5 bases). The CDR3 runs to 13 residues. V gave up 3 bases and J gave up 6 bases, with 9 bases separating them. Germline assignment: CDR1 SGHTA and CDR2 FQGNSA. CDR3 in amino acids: CASSLGLFQPQHF. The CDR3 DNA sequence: TGTGCCAGCAGCTTGGGACTTTTTCAGCCCCAGCATTTT.

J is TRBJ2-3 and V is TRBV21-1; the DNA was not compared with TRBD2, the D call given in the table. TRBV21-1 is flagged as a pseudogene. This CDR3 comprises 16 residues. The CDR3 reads CASSVSGGVGTDTQYF. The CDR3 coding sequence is TGTGCCAGCAGTGTAAGTGGGGGGGTTGGCACAGATACGCAGTATTTT.

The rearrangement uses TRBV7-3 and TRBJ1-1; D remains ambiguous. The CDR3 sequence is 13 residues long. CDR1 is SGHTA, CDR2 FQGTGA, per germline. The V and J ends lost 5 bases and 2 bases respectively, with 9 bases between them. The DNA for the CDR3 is TGTGCCAGCAGCACCTCTAGCAACACTGAAGCTTTCTTT. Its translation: CASSTSSNTEAFF.

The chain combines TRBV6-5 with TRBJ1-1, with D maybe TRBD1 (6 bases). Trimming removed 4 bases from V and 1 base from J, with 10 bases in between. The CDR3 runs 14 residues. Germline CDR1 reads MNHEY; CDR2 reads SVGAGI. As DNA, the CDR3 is TGTGCCAGCAGTTGGGACATCGGGAACACTGAAGCTTTCTTT. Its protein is CASSWDIGNTEAFF.